Below, 25 T cell receptor beta chains from the same sample are listed, as sequenced in a study of T cells of healthy individuals. TCRdb recomputed calls from the 5' RACE reads with MiXCR, one row per CDR3 protein. The table lists tens of thousands of distinct CDR3 sequences, about 15% of them singletons. These receptors all come from a human donor in good health.

This clonotype was picked up many times. CDR3 bases: TGTGCCAGTACCGACACAGGCGACTATGGCTACACCTTC. Translation: CASTDTGDYGYTF. The chain combines TRBV19 with TRBJ1-2, with a possible D match to TRBD1 (5 bases). Germline V gene data show CDR1 as LNHDA and CDR2 as SQIVND (reference sequence). V was cut by 7 bases and J by 3 bases, with 12 bases left in between. This CDR3 spans 13 amino acids.

V and J are TRBV24-1 and TRBJ2-5; the match to TRBD1 covers 7 bases. Looked up from germline, CDR1 is KGHDR and CDR2 is SFDVKD. With V trimmed by 3 bases and J by 5 bases, 8 bases remained unmatched. This CDR3 has 15 residues. This chain's CDR3 is CATSDRGGGGETQYF. CDR3 sequence (DNA): TGTGCCACCAGTGATCGAGGGGGCGGCGGGGAGACCCAGTACTTC.

The V and J genes are TRBV11-2 and TRBJ1-1, with 9 bases matching TRBD1. The CDR3 loop spans 18 amino acids. Trimming at V came to 2 bases and at J to 1 base, leaving 11 bases not matched to a gene. Germline values: CDR1 SGHAT, CDR2 FQNNGV. CDR3 in DNA: TGTGCCAGCAGCTTACTCCCCTGGGACAGGGTTAAGAACACTGAAGCTTTCTTT. The encoded protein is CASSLLPWDRVKNTEAFF.

This clonotype was seen a few times. The chain joins TRBV11-1 to TRBJ2-6; D remains unclear. Deletions cut 1 base from V and 0 bases from J, with 13 bases between. The CDR3 loop spans 18 amino acids. Germline V gene sequence: CDR1 SGHAT, CDR2 FQDESV (reference sequence). CDR3 nucleotides: TGTGCCAGCAGCTTAGACGGCAGCGTAATCTCTGGGGCCAACGTCCTGACTTTC. The encoded protein is CASSLDGSVISGANVLTF.

The gene calls are TRBV6-5 and TRBJ1-1, with D perhaps matching TRBD1 (6 bases). V gave up 0 bases and J gave up 6 bases, with 11 bases separating them. The CDR3 extends over 14 amino acids. Germline V gives CDR1 MNHEY, CDR2 SVGAGI. The CDR3 protein is CASSYSRGGAEAFF. In nucleotides, the CDR3 is TGTGCCAGCAGTTACTCCAGGGGAGGGGCTGAAGCTTTCTTT.

This clonotype was recorded at least ten times. The chain carries TRBV12-3 or TRBV12-4 and TRBJ2-7; a possible D gene is TRBD2 (6 bases). V lost 3 bases and J 2 bases, leaving 17 bases between the germline ends. This CDR3 region has 16 residues. The CDR3 region is CASSFSGLGSPYEQYF. DNA for the CDR3: TGTGCCAGCAGTTTTTCTGGACTCGGGAGCCCCTACGAGCAGTACTTC.

This clonotype was seen ten or more times. V gene TRBV2 combines with J gene TRBJ2-1, with D hard to call. The germline gives CDR1 SNHLY, CDR2 FYNNEI. Between the trimmed V and J ends, which lost 4 bases and 5 bases, there was a span of 6 bases. The CDR3 extends over 12 amino acids. The CDR3 DNA reads TGTGCCAGCAGTGGTCACGACAATGAGCAGTTCTTC. It encodes CASSGHDNEQFF.

This clonotype appeared many times. DNA for the CDR3: TGCAGTGCTAGAGATCGTAAGCCCGGGGTCCAGTATTTT. Its translation is CSARDRKPGVQYF. The chain employs TRBV20-1 and TRBJ2-3; the D gene is possibly TRBD2 (5 bases). Germline V gene data show CDR1 as DFQATT and CDR2 as SNEGSKA (reference sequence). The CDR3 runs to 13 residues. With 0 bases removed from V and 12 bases from J, the gap between germline ends came to 16 bases.

The chain's CDR3 is CASSYLLNTGELFF. CDR3 nucleotide sequence: TGTGCCAGCAGTTACCTACTGAACACCGGGGAGCTGTTTTTT. This chain uses TRBV6-2 or TRBV6-3 with TRBJ2-2; D is ambiguous. CDR1 and CDR2 from the germline V gene are MNHEY and SVGEGT. V shed 2 bases and J shed 1 base, with 5 bases lying between them. This CDR3 comprises 14 residues.

About this clonotype itself: Relative to the germline gene, one junction end is altered; a read error may explain this. V usage is TRBV7-2 and J usage is TRBJ2-6; D possibly corresponds to TRBD1 (5 bases). The CDR3 runs to 18 residues. CDR1 is SGHTA and CDR2 is FQGNSA in the germline V gene. The CDR3 here is CASSQVRQGISGAKVLTF. The CDR3 DNA follows: TGTGCCAGCAGCCAAGTCAGGCAGGGAATATCTGGGGCCAAGGTCCTGACTTTC.

This clonotype was counted many times. The J gene is TRBJ2-1, the V gene TRBV27, with 8 bases aligning to TRBD2. V gave up 8 bases and J gave up 6 bases; unmatched junction bases: 15. Germline CDR1 MNHEY, CDR2 SMNVEV (reference sequence). This CDR3 region has 16 residues. CDR3 amino acids: CASGNQVREVRNEQFF. In DNA, the CDR3 is TGTGCCAGCGGGAATCAGGTGCGGGAGGTTCGCAATGAGCAGTTCTTC.

This clonotype was seen more than once but under ten times. V is TRBV29-1 and J is TRBJ1-2, with no clear D. Looked up from germline, CDR1 is SQVTM and CDR2 is ANQGSEA. The CDR3 spans 11 residues. Trimming shortened V by 4 bases and J by 2 bases, and 5 bases separated the two germline ends. The CDR3 sequence: CSVVVNYGYTF. The CDR3, as DNA: TGCAGCGTTGTAGTGAACTATGGCTACACCTTC. The full variable domain, its missing parts supplied by reference TRBV29-1 and TRBJ1-2, is SAVISQKPSRDICQRGTSLTIQCQVDSQVTMMFWYRQQPGQSLTLIATANQGSEATYESGFVIDKFPISRPNLTFSTLTVSNMSPEDSSIYLCSVVVNYGYTFGSGTRLTVV.

This clonotype appeared a few times. The chain recombines TRBV7-2 with TRBJ1-2, with D unclear. V was cut by 1 base and J by 3 bases, with 9 bases left in between. Germline-derived CDR1 and CDR2 are SGHTA and FQGNSA. This CDR3 spans 14 amino acids. This chain's CDR3 is CASSLGIVDYGYTF. CDR3 DNA: TGTGCCAGCAGCTTAGGGATAGTCGACTATGGCTACACCTTC.

The gene calls are TRBV6-2 or TRBV6-3 and TRBJ2-3, with D tentatively TRBD2 (5 bases). V lost 8 bases, J lost 2 bases, and 8 bases lay in between. Germline CDR1 and CDR2: MNHEY and SVGEGT. The CDR3 contains 12 residues. CDR3 sequence: CASGSYTDTQYF. The CDR3 DNA reads as TGTGCCAGCGGGAGTTACACAGATACGCAGTATTTT.

This clonotype appeared a few times. This sequence joins TRBV20-1 and TRBJ1-2; possibly TRBD1 for D (6 bases). This CDR3 region has 14 residues. V was pared by 5 bases and J by 8 bases, with 21 bases between. CDR1 is DFQATT, CDR2 SNEGSKA, per germline (reference sequence). CDR3 in amino acids: CSAGFTGLMGGYTF. The CDR3 DNA is TGCAGTGCTGGGTTTACAGGGCTCATGGGAGGCTACACCTTC.

This clonotype came up many times. This chain uses TRBV15 with TRBJ2-2; no reliable D call. V lost 6 bases, J lost 1 base, and 6 bases lay in between. The CDR3 sequence is 13 residues long. Germline V CDR1 and CDR2: LNHNV, YYDKDF (reference sequence). The DNA of the CDR3 is TGTGCCACCAGGTTCGGGAACACCGGGGAGCTGTTTTTT. It translates to CATRFGNTGELFF.

This clonotype appeared a few times. V is TRBV24-1 and J is TRBJ2-3; TRBD1 matches at 7 bases. V trimming: 2 bases; J trimming: 2 bases; junction bases outside the gene matches: 6. The CDR3 contains 16 residues. CDR1 KGHDR and CDR2 SFDVKD come from the germline V gene. CDR3 sequence: CATSDSGTETTDTQYF. In DNA form, the CDR3 reads TGTGCCACCAGTGATTCCGGGACAGAAACCACAGATACGCAGTATTTT.

A few counts support this clonotype. The chain joins TRBV9 to TRBJ1-1; D is uncertain. The CDR3 has 13 amino acids. The germline CDR1 and CDR2 sequences are SGDLS and YYNGEE. V shed 4 bases and J shed 4 bases, with 11 bases lying between them. The chain's CDR3 is CASSWKTTTEAFF. CDR3 DNA sequence: TGTGCCAGCAGCTGGAAGACAACCACTGAAGCTTTCTTT.

Many counts were recorded for this clonotype. V and J are TRBV20-1 and TRBJ2-5; D possibly corresponds to TRBD2 (6 bases). V lost 5 bases to trimming and J lost 2 bases, with 9 bases between them. The CDR3 consists of 12 residues. CDR1 and CDR2 from the germline V gene are DFQATT and SNEGSKA (reference sequence). The CDR3: CSAGEVQETQYF. CDR3 sequence (DNA): TGCAGTGCTGGGGAGGTTCAAGAGACCCAGTACTTC.

The rearrangement uses TRBV12-3 or TRBV12-4 and TRBJ2-2, with TRBD2 matching over 8 bases. V gave up 6 bases and J gave up 4 bases; unmatched junction bases: 7. The CDR3 sequence is 15 residues long. DNA for the CDR3: TGTGCCAGCAGCTGGGAACTAGCGGTCACCGGGGAGCTGTTTTTT. It codes for CASSWELAVTGELFF.

The gene calls are TRBV3-1 and TRBJ2-7; D possibly matches TRBD1 or TRBD2 (5 bases each). Germline V gene data show CDR1 as LGHDT and CDR2 as YNNKEL (reference sequence). The CDR3 has 13 amino acids. V lost 1 base and J 6 bases, leaving 10 bases between the germline ends. CDR3: CASSQVVGGEQYF. The CDR3 nucleotides are TGTGCCAGCAGCCAAGTGGTTGGGGGCGAGCAGTACTTC.

The chain is built from TRBV5-1 and TRBJ2-1; TRBD2 agrees at 13 bases. Germline assignment: CDR1 SGHRS and CDR2 YFSETQ. J gave up 6 bases and V 0 bases, and 6 bases lay outside the gene matches. This CDR3 contains 17 residues. The CDR3 protein is CASSLATGLAGTNEQFF. The CDR3 DNA follows: TGCGCCAGCAGCTTGGCCACGGGACTAGCGGGAACCAATGAGCAGTTCTTC.

This clonotype was observed a few times. The chain joins TRBV12-5 to TRBJ2-2; D unresolved. Trimming shortened V by 5 bases and J by 8 bases, and 9 bases separated the two germline ends. The CDR3 consists of 12 residues. Germline V CDR1 and CDR2: LGHNT, FRNRAP. Here the CDR3 DNA reads TGTGCTAGTGGTCCCCGCCCTGGGGAGCTGTTTTTT. Translation gives CASGPRPGELFF.

This clonotype has a count of ten or more. The chain is built from TRBV6-1 and TRBJ1-2; D is undetermined. Trimming left V 4 bases short and J 2 bases short, with 14 bases between. The CDR3 runs 15 residues. Germline V gene data show CDR1 as MNHNS and CDR2 as SASEGT. The CDR3 sequence is CASSVAATANYGYTF. The CDR3 DNA reads as TGTGCCAGCAGTGTCGCGGCGACGGCAAACTATGGCTACACCTTC.

The chain carries TRBV7-9 and TRBJ2-7, with 9 bases that match TRBD2. CDR1 is SEHNR, CDR2 FQNEAQ, per germline (reference sequence). The V segment lost 7 bases and the J segment 4 bases; nucleotides outside the gene matches: 11. This CDR3 region has 15 residues. The DNA for the CDR3 is TGTGCCAGCACCGAGACTAGACTAGCGGAGTACGAGCAGTACTTC. It yields the protein CASTETRLAEYEQYF.